This T cell receptor (beta chain) was sequenced in a study of monozygotic twins with inflammatory bowel disease. Blood was drawn once per donor, and each sample measured 2 to 2.5 ml. The CDR3 contains 16 residues. Germline lookup yields CDR1 MGHRA and CDR2 YSYEKL. After re-calling the 5' RACE reads, TCRdb lists one entry per CDR3 protein, DNA absent. This sample's clone table lists more than 350,000 distinct CDR3 sequences. The clonotype was recovered from a human donor with ulcerative colitis or Crohn's disease, or a healthy co-twin of an affected twin (not recorded which). Material for sequencing was blood. This rearrangement joins TRBV4-1 to TRBJ1-1; TCRdb picks TRBD1, but there is no DNA to check that call. The CDR3 sequence is CASSQDKARANTEAFF.